Described below is a single T cell receptor (beta chain) sequence and its context. Its target is not known. The CDR3 spans 9 residues. V lost 5 bases and J lost 8, with 6 bases in between. The germline gives CDR1 SQVTM, CDR2 ANQGSEA. At baseline, cycle 4 day 1, and cycle 7 day 1, blood was sampled. Produced via immunoSEQ multiplex PCR; TCRdb's table is partial and in-frame only. The sample holds under 85,000 clones, approximately 89% seen once. These data are taken from a study of OX40 agonist ivuxolimab in advanced cancers. Study results and limitations: Determination of antigen specificity was not performed for the expanded peripheral T cells. CD4+ and CD8+ blood T cells expanded clonally by week 6 at 0.1 to 3.0 mg/kg.

This receptor was taken from an adult with an advanced solid tumor such as melanoma, head and neck, liver or kidney cancer. The chain carries TRBV29-1 and TRBJ1-2, with unresolved D. The sequencing used CD4+ or CD8+ T cells sorted from blood, collected in a trial of the OX40 agonist ivuxolimab. CDR3 DNA: TGCAGCGTTACGGAAGGCTACACCTTC. This codes for CSVTEGYTF.